This T cell receptor beta chain was captured in a study of blood T cell repertoires in COVID-19. Across the whole study: COVID-19 samples collected from the United States, Italy and Spain covered acute and convalescent phases.

In the original processing: Quantification of nucleated cells was approximated via reference gene primer amplification. Some clones are missing from TCRdb's copy, which holds only in-frame ones; the method was immunoSEQ multiplex PCR. D and trimming were read from the DNA, whereas the V and J calls and clone size are those reported in that table. Of 200,000 to 300,000 clones in the sample, 88% were seen once. The sample was peripheral blood. The receptor was derived from a man aged 60 to 69 who had recovered from COVID-19.

CDR3: CASSLIWTGSSYEQYF. In DNA, the CDR3 is TGTGCCAGCAGTTTAATTTGGACAGGGAGCTCCTACGAGCAGTACTTC. The chain has TRBV27 and TRBJ2-7; 8 bases align to TRBD1. V lost 2 bases to trimming and J lost 0 bases; unmatched junction nucleotides: 6. CDR3 length: 16 amino acids. The germline gives CDR1 MNHEY, CDR2 SMNVEV (reference sequence).